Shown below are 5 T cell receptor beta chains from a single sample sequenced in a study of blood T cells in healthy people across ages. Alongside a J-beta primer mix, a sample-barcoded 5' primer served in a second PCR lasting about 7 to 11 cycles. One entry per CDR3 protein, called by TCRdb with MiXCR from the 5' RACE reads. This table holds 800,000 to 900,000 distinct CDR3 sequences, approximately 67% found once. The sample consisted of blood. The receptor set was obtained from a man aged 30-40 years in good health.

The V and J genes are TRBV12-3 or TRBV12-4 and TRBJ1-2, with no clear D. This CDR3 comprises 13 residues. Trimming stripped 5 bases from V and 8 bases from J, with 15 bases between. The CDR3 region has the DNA TGTGCCAGCAGTCAGCTGCGGGAGGGCGGCTACACCTTC. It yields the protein CASSQLREGGYTF.

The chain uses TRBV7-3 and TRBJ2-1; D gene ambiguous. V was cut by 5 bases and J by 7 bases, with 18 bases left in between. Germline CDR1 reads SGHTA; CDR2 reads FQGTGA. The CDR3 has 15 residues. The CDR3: CASSPKLRYLNEQFF. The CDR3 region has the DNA TGTGCCAGCAGCCCCAAGTTGAGGTACCTAAATGAGCAGTTCTTC. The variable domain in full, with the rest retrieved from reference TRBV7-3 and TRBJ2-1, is GAGVSQTPSNKVTEKGKYVELRCDPISGHTALYWYRQSLGQGPEFLIYFQGTGAADDSGLPNDRFFAVRPEGSVSTLKIQRTERGDSAVYLCASSPKLRYLNEQFFGPGTRLTVL.

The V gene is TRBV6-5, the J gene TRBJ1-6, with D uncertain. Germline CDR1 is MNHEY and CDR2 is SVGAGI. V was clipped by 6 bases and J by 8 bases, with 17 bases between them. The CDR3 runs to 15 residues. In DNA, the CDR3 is TGTGCCAGCAGGTCCCCGGAGACGCGGTATTCACCCCTCCACTTT. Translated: CASRSPETRYSPLHF.

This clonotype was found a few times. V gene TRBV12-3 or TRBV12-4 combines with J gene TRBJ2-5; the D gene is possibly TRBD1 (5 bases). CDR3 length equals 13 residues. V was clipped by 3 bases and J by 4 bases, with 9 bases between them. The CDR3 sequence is CASSFRQGETQYF. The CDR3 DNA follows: TGTGCCAGCAGTTTTCGGCAGGGAGAGACCCAGTACTTC.

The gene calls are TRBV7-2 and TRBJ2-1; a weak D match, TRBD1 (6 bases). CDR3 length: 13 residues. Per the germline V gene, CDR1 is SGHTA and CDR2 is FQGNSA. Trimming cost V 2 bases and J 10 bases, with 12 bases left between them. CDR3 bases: TGTGCCAGCAGCTTAATGGGGGCAAGGGAGCAGTTCTTC. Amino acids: CASSLMGAREQFF.